The present entry profiles one T cell receptor beta chain with its context. CDR1 and CDR2 from the germline V gene are SGHTA and FQGTGA. There are 16 residues in the CDR3. Germline trimming cut 2 bases from V and 8 bases from J; bases unmatched to any gene: 6. This sample stems from a study of technical replicates of blood from a few donors. TCRdb's table, derived via immunoSEQ multiplex PCR, lists solely in-frame clones and lacks some. The table records about 94,000 clones, less than 96% of them present only once. This clonotype originated in a human donor in good health. The chain couples TRBV7-3 to TRBJ2-2; the match to TRBD2 covers 12 bases. Material: T cells isolated from PBMCs. The CDR3 loop is CASSLSSGRARGELFF. CDR3 DNA sequence: TGTGCCAGCAGCTTATCTAGCGGGAGGGCCAGGGGGGAGCTGTTTTTT.